These 26 T cell receptor beta chains share one sample of origin, sequenced in a study of vaccination and CD4 T cells after COVID-19. Their antigen targets remain unknown. Oncomine TCR Beta short-read sequencing was applied to DNA from cultured CD4+ T cells. TCRdb fed the PCR reads into MiXCR, producing one record per CDR3 protein. The sample has around 18,000 distinct CDR3 sequences; around 50% are singletons. Treatment described: roughly ten-day PBMC culture with coronavirus spike peptide pools or control peptides (ViraFEST assay). The specimen was CD4+ T cells from blood, cultured in vitro, collected before SARS-CoV-2 vaccination. All receptors derive from a human donor who had recovered from COVID-19.

The rearrangement joins TRBV5-4 to TRBJ1-2; 8 positions agree with TRBD1. Germline V CDR1 and CDR2: SGHNT, YYREEE (reference sequence). V was clipped by 2 bases and J by 4 bases; unmatched bases: 4. The CDR3 runs to 14 residues. CDR3 DNA: TGTGCCAGCAGCTTCCAGGGACAGGTCTATGGCTACACCTTC. It codes for CASSFQGQVYGYTF. Filled out from reference TRBV5-4 and TRBJ1-2, the complete variable domain reads ETGVTQSPTHLIKTRGQQVTLRCSSQSGHNTVSWYQQALGQGPQFIFQYYREEENGRGNFPPRFSGLQFPNYSSELNVNALELDDSALYLCASSFQGQVYGYTFGSGTRLTVV.

This chain uses TRBV27 with TRBJ2-7; 9 bases are shared with TRBD1. The CDR3 runs 16 residues. The trim removed 4 bases at V and 5 bases at J, leaving 12 bases unmatched. Per germline, CDR1 MNHEY and CDR2 SMNVEV (reference sequence). CDR3 in DNA: TGTGCCAGCAGTTCCGGACCTGACAGGGGGTTTGACGAGCAGTACTTC. It codes for CASSSGPDRGFDEQYF.

The rearrangement links TRBV20-1 to TRBJ2-3; 14 positions match TRBD2. CDR3 size: 15 residues. The germline V gene encodes CDR1 DFQATT and CDR2 SNEGSKA (reference sequence). V lost 4 bases and J lost 1; bases outside the gene matches: 1. CDR3 amino acids: CSATGLAGGTDTQYF. DNA of the CDR3: TGCAGTGCTACGGGACTAGCGGGAGGCACAGATACGCAGTATTTT.

There are a few counts of this clonotype. In DNA, the CDR3 is TGCAGTGCTGAGCGGACTAGCGGGAGAAATGGCGACGAGCAGTACTTC. Amino acids: CSAERTSGRNGDEQYF. This chain connects TRBV20-1 to TRBJ2-7, with 13 bases identical to TRBD2. The CDR3 has 16 amino acids. V shed 5 bases, J shed 5 bases, and the junction held 12 bases outside the gene matches. Looked up from germline, CDR1 is DFQATT and CDR2 is SNEGSKA (reference sequence).

CDR3 amino acids: CASRMGQGIAQPQHF. The CDR3 nucleotides read TGTGCCAGCAGAATGGGACAGGGGATTGCTCAGCCCCAGCATTTT. The rearrangement joins TRBV28 to TRBJ1-5; 10 bases are shared with TRBD1. V gave up 6 bases and J gave up 6 bases; unmatched junction bases: 8. The germline V gene encodes CDR1 MDHEN and CDR2 SYDVKM. The CDR3 totals 15 residues.

This clonotype was observed a few times. The CDR3 sequence is CASSATGNTEAFF. CDR3 DNA sequence: TGTGCCAGCAGTGCTACAGGGAACACTGAAGCTTTCTTT. V gene TRBV6-1 combines with J gene TRBJ1-1; the D gene is possibly TRBD1 (5 bases). Germline loops: CDR1 MNHNS, CDR2 SASEGT. Deletions cut 4 bases from V and 1 base from J, with 7 bases between. The length of the CDR3 is 13 residues.

Details on this clonotype: Sequence at one end of the junction differs from germline and may be a read error. The chain couples TRBV6-1 to TRBJ2-7; 12 positions match TRBD2. CDR1 is MNHNS and CDR2 is SASEGT in the germline V gene. CDR3 length equals 16 residues. For the CDR3, the DNA is TGTGTCAGCAGTGAGTGGACTAGCGGGGTTACCTACGAGCAGTACTTC. Translation: CVSSEWTSGVTYEQYF.

This clonotype has a handful of counts. The chain uses TRBV24-1 and TRBJ2-5; 7 bases are a match to TRBD1. The ends lost 5 bases at V and 2 bases at J; junction bases unmatched: 1. From germline, CDR1 is KGHDR and CDR2 SFDVKD. There are 13 residues in the CDR3. The CDR3 loop is CATSGGQQETQYF. The CDR3 DNA sequence: TGTGCCACCAGTGGGGGACAGCAAGAGACCCAGTACTTC.

This clonotype has a handful of counts. J is TRBJ1-5 and V is TRBV19, with a weak D call TRBD1 (5 bases). CDR3 size: 14 residues. Germline lookup yields CDR1 LNHDA and CDR2 SQIVND (reference sequence). V was pared by 3 bases and J by 10 bases, with 16 bases between. The DNA of the CDR3 is TGTGCCAGTAGTATCAGGGAGAACCCCACACCCCAGCATTTT. Translated: CASSIRENPTPQHF.

The genes are TRBV5-6 and TRBJ1-2, with a weak D call TRBD1 (5 bases). The germline V gene encodes CDR1 SGHDT and CDR2 YYEEEE. The length of the CDR3 is 15 residues. V lost 5 bases and J lost 2, with 16 bases in between. CDR3 DNA: TGTGCCAGCAGGGAACCGGGGACGGTGAACTATGGCTACACCTTC. It yields the protein CASREPGTVNYGYTF.

The gene calls are TRBV5-4 and TRBJ1-1; perhaps TRBD1 as D (6 bases). The CDR3 spans 13 residues. Looked up from germline, CDR1 is SGHNT and CDR2 is YYREEE (reference sequence). Between the trimmed V and J ends, which lost 1 base and 7 bases, there was a span of 11 bases. CDR3 coding DNA: TGTGCCAGCAGCTTGCTAGGACAGAATGAAGCTTTCTTT. Its protein product is CASSLLGQNEAFF.

CDR3 bases: TGTGCCAGCAGCTTACCCAATTTGGGTGGCTACACCTTC. Translating gives CASSLPNLGGYTF. V gene TRBV7-9 combines with J gene TRBJ1-2; D is unresolved. This CDR3 has 13 amino acids. V dropped 2 bases and J dropped 7 bases, with 11 bases sitting between them. CDR1 and CDR2 from the germline V gene are SEHNR and FQNEAQ (reference sequence).

The J gene is TRBJ2-7, the V gene TRBV6-1; tentatively, D is TRBD2 (5 bases). The CDR3 sequence is 15 residues long. The germline CDR1 and CDR2 sequences are MNHNS and SASEGT. Trimming stripped 6 bases from V and 0 bases from J, with 15 bases between. CDR3 bases: TGTGCCAGCAGCCGGGGATCACTTAGCTCCTACGAGCAGTACTTC. Translation: CASSRGSLSSYEQYF.

This clonotype was observed a single time. The genes are TRBV20-1 and TRBJ2-3; TRBD2 agrees at 11 bases. The V segment lost 1 base and the J segment 4 bases; nucleotides outside the gene matches: 4. The V gene's germline CDR1 is DFQATT and CDR2 SNEGSKA (reference sequence). CDR3 length equals 15 residues. CDR3 bases: TGCAGTGCTAGAGCTCTGGGACTAGCGGCAGATACGCAGTATTTT. Translated: CSARALGLAADTQYF.

This clonotype was detected only a few times. V and J are TRBV20-1 and TRBJ2-5, with D possibly being TRBD1 or TRBD2 (5 bases each). The germline CDR1 and CDR2 sequences are DFQATT and SNEGSKA (reference sequence). V gave up 3 bases and J gave up 2 bases, with 13 bases separating them. The CDR3 runs 14 residues. In nucleotides, the CDR3 is TGCAGTGCTAGCAGGGAGTTACCTCAAGAGACCCAGTACTTC. Amino acids: CSASRELPQETQYF.

A few counts support this clonotype. The chain joins TRBV2 to TRBJ1-5, with D perhaps TRBD1 (5 bases). This CDR3 contains 16 residues. Germline V lookup: CDR1 SNHLY, CDR2 FYNNEI. Trimming cost V 5 bases and J 1 base, with 15 bases left between them. The CDR3 bases are TGTGCCAGCAGTCCCGGGGGGGGGAAAAGCAATCAGCCCCAGCATTTT. Its translation: CASSPGGGKSNQPQHF.

This chain connects TRBV15 to TRBJ2-1; weak D call: TRBD2 (5 bases). The CDR3 has 13 residues. V was shortened by 5 bases and J by 8 bases, with 13 bases between the two germline ends. CDR1 is LNHNV and CDR2 is YYDKDF in the germline V gene (reference sequence). The CDR3 reads CATSSKEGYEQFF. The CDR3 DNA is TGTGCCACCAGCTCAAAAGAGGGATATGAGCAGTTCTTC.

The chain combines TRBV12-3 or TRBV12-4 with TRBJ2-7; 8 positions match TRBD2. The CDR3 sequence is 18 residues long. The ends lost 7 bases at V and 2 bases at J; junction bases unmatched: 19. The CDR3 here is CASTLGGVLAENTYEQYF. The DNA of the CDR3 is TGTGCCAGCACCCTGGGGGGAGTACTAGCGGAAAATACCTACGAGCAGTACTTC.

The chain uses TRBV9 and TRBJ2-1, with 8 bases aligning to TRBD2. Germline CDR1 and CDR2: SGDLS and YYNGEE. Losses at the gene ends were 0 bases for V and 2 bases for J; bases not matched to a gene: 4. CDR3 length equals 16 residues. Here the CDR3 DNA reads TGTGCCAGCAGCGTAGACGGGAGGGCCCCCTACAATGAGCAGTTCTTC. Encoded protein: CASSVDGRAPYNEQFF.

The V call is TRBV9, the J call TRBJ1-6; D ambiguous. In germline, CDR1 is SGDLS, CDR2 YYNGEE. Trimming removed 4 bases at V and 0 bases at J, with 23 bases between. This CDR3 contains 20 residues. The CDR3 loop is CASSLAHKFRLGSYNSPLHF. Written as DNA, the CDR3 is TGTGCCAGCAGCTTAGCTCACAAGTTCAGGTTAGGCTCCTATAATTCACCCCTCCACTTT.

The chain uses TRBV27 and TRBJ2-7; D uncertain. The V end lost 4 bases, the J end lost 3 bases, and 13 bases lay between the germline ends. The germline CDR1 and CDR2 sequences are MNHEY and SMNVEV (reference sequence). The CDR3 covers 14 residues. CDR3 amino acids: CASSSLNSIYEQYF. In nucleotides, the CDR3 is TGTGCCAGCAGTTCCCTCAATTCCATCTACGAGCAGTACTTC.

V gene TRBV11-2 combines with J gene TRBJ2-5, with D possibly matching TRBD2 (5 bases). CDR1 SGHAT and CDR2 FQNNGV come from the germline V gene. This CDR3 is built from 13 residues. V shed 5 bases and J shed 4 bases, with 11 bases lying between them. The CDR3 reads CASSILLGETQYF. The CDR3 DNA sequence: TGTGCCAGCAGCATCTTACTAGGAGAGACCCAGTACTTC.

The chain combines TRBV19 with TRBJ1-1; 7 bases fit TRBD1. The CDR3 spans 15 residues. Losses at the gene ends were 5 bases for V and 3 bases for J; bases not matched to a gene: 9. CDR1 and CDR2 from the germline V gene are LNHDA and SQIVND (reference sequence). CDR3 DNA sequence: TGTGCCAGTAGTCAGGGGGGGCGCGACCACACTGAAGCTTTCTTT. Its translation is CASSQGGRDHTEAFF.

This clonotype was recorded a few times. The chain recombines TRBV28 with TRBJ1-2, with D uncertain. V lost 4 bases to trimming and J lost 4 bases, with 4 bases between them. Germline V gene sequence: CDR1 MDHEN, CDR2 SYDVKM. CDR3 size: 11 residues. CDR3 DNA sequence: TGTGCCAGCAGTTCTGTCTATGGCTACACCTTC. It yields the protein CASSSVYGYTF.

This clonotype was counted a few times. The chain couples TRBV6-1 to TRBJ1-3; weak D call: TRBD1 (5 bases). This CDR3 region has 12 residues. V was pared by 7 bases and J by 8 bases, with 12 bases between. CDR1 is MNHNS, CDR2 SASEGT, per germline. The CDR3 protein is CASNQGGDTIYF. The DNA of the CDR3 is TGTGCCAGCAATCAGGGAGGCGACACCATATATTTT.

Only a few counts were recorded for this clonotype. The rearrangement uses TRBV20-1 and TRBJ1-1; D might be TRBD1 (5 bases). The V end was cut by 0 bases, the J end by 5 bases, with 10 bases between. The CDR3 extends over 13 amino acids. CDR1 DFQATT and CDR2 SNEGSKA come from the germline V gene (reference sequence). The CDR3 here is CSAREGGVTEAFF. CDR3 nucleotide sequence: TGCAGTGCTAGAGAGGGGGGGGTGACTGAAGCTTTCTTT.